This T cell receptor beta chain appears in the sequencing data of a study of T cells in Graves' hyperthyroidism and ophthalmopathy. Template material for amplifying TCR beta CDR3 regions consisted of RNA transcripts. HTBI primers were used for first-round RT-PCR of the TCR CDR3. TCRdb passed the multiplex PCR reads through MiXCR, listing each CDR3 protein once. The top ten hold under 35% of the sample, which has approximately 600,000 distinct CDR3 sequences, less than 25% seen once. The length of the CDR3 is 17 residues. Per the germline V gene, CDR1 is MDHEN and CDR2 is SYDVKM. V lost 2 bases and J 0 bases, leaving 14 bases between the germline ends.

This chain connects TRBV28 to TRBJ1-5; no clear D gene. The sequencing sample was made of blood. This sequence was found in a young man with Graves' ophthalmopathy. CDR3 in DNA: TGTGCCAGCAGTTTAGGGCGCAGGAGGGCTAGCAATCAGCCCCAGCATTTT. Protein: CASSLGRRRASNQPQHF.